This passage covers 23 T cell receptor beta chains from one sample sequenced in a study of T cell changes during pregnancy in multiple sclerosis (dated by TCRdb to between 2017 and 2020). Receptor libraries were prepared by the immunoSEQ multiplex PCR assay. TCRdb provides this immuneACCESS table in a form limited to in-frame rearrangements. Some clones are lacking; in checked studies, under half of them reflect an unresolved V gene, and why the rest are absent is not known. The sample data list 40,000 to 45,000 clones, and roughly 89% of these were observed just once. The top ten hold about 1.2% of the sample. The specimen comprised CD4+ T cells from peripheral blood mononuclear cells, sampled in the first trimester of pregnancy. The origin of the receptors is a female donor with multiple sclerosis, enrolled in a pregnancy study.

The V and J genes are TRBV5-1 and TRBJ2-7; perhaps TRBD1 as D (5 bases). The CDR3 is 11 amino acids. Germline loops: CDR1 SGHRS, CDR2 YFSETQ. V gave up 2 bases and J gave up 6 bases, with 6 bases separating them. The CDR3 loop reads CASSFGAEQYF. In DNA, the CDR3 is TGCGCCAGCAGCTTTGGGGCCGAGCAGTACTTC.

This clone occurred once. The chain recombines TRBV2 with TRBJ1-2, with TRBD1 matching 9 bases. V was pared by 5 bases and J by 6 bases, with 13 bases of the junction left unmatched. CDR1 and CDR2 from the germline V gene are SNHLY and FYNNEI. There are 16 residues in the CDR3. CDR3 DNA: TGTGCCAGCAGTAGGGACAGGGATCAAGCGGTAAATGGCTACACCTTC. Protein: CASSRDRDQAVNGYTF.

This clone was recorded once. V is TRBV18 and J is TRBJ2-3; TRBD1 is a possible D gene (6 bases). Germline V gene lookup returns CDR1 KGHSH and CDR2 LQKENI. V lost 3 bases and J lost 0, with 13 bases in between. This CDR3 comprises 16 residues. The CDR3 DNA sequence: TGTGCCAGCTCACCTACGGACAGCATGAGCACAGATACGCAGTATTTT. This gives the protein CASSPTDSMSTDTQYF.

V gene TRBV5-4 combines with J gene TRBJ2-3; D is perhaps TRBD1 (5 bases). Germline lookup yields CDR1 SGHNT and CDR2 YYREEE (reference sequence). The CDR3 runs to 15 residues. Trimming removed 1 base from V and 4 bases from J, with 13 bases in between. CDR3: CASSLPTGPSDTQYF. The DNA for the CDR3 is TGTGCCAGCAGCTTGCCTACAGGACCCTCAGATACGCAGTATTTT.

The chain couples TRBV10-1 to TRBJ1-4; D is unresolved. The CDR3 covers 16 residues. Germline V gene sequence: CDR1 WNHNN, CDR2 SYGVQD (reference sequence). Trimming removed 0 bases from V and 0 bases from J, with 8 bases in between. The CDR3 DNA sequence: TGCGCCAGCAGTGAGTCTACGGGAGCAACTAATGAAAAACTGTTTTTT. Translated, it gives CASSESTGATNEKLFF.

As DNA, the CDR3 is TGTGCCAGCAGTGAGGCTAGCGCCTACAATGAGCAGTTCTTC. It specifies CASSEASAYNEQFF. The chain links TRBV2 to TRBJ2-1; D is possibly TRBD2 (6 bases). Per the germline V gene, CDR1 is SNHLY and CDR2 is FYNNEI. V was trimmed by 3 bases and J by 2 bases, leaving 8 bases between them. The CDR3 is made up of 14 amino acids.

This clone was detected only a few times. The rearrangement uses TRBV5-6 and TRBJ2-3; TRBD2 aligns across 7 bases. CDR3 size: 14 residues. V shed 4 bases and J 5 bases; nucleotides not matched to a gene: 7. Germline CDR1 SGHDT, CDR2 YYEEEE. This CDR3 reads CASSETAGLDTQYF. Written as DNA, the CDR3 is TGTGCCAGCAGCGAGACAGCGGGATTAGATACGCAGTATTTT.

The chain uses TRBV18 and TRBJ1-2; possible D gene TRBD1, 5 bases. Trimming took off 5 bases at V and 1 base at J, with 14 bases between the two ends. The CDR3 is 15 residues long. From germline, CDR1 is KGHSH and CDR2 LQKENI. CDR3 in amino acids: CASSAYDDSNYGYTF. CDR3 DNA: TGTGCCAGCTCAGCATACGATGACAGTAACTATGGCTACACCTTC.

The chain combines TRBV9 with TRBJ2-5, with a weak D call TRBD2 (5 bases). CDR3 length equals 16 residues. Germline CDR1 and CDR2: SGDLS and YYNGEE. The V gene lost 4 bases and the J gene lost 5 bases, with 21 bases spanning the gap. Here the CDR3 reads CASSSQPHSGKETQYF. The CDR3 DNA sequence: TGTGCCAGCAGCTCCCAACCCCATTCGGGGAAGGAGACCCAGTACTTC. The full variable domain, completed using reference TRBV9 and TRBJ2-5, is DSGVTQTPKHLITATGQRVTLRCSPRSGDLSVYWYQQSLDQGLQFLIQYYNGEERAKGNILERFSAQQFPDLHSELNLSSLELGDSALYFCASSSQPHSGKETQYFGPGTRLLVL.

The chain links TRBV7-2 to TRBJ1-5; tentatively, D is TRBD1 (6 bases). The CDR3 length is 13 residues. Germline CDR1 and CDR2: SGHTA and FQGNSA. Trimming took off 3 bases at V and 5 bases at J, with 8 bases between the two ends. CDR3 in amino acids: CASSFKGDQPQHF. DNA for the CDR3: TGTGCCAGCAGCTTCAAGGGGGATCAGCCCCAGCATTTT.

The CDR3 loop is CASSLGRDRYYEQYF. CDR3 coding DNA: TGTGCCAGCAGCTTAGGTCGGGACAGGTACTACGAGCAGTACTTC. V usage is TRBV7-6 and J usage is TRBJ2-7; 8 bases line up with TRBD1. Germline CDR1 and CDR2: SGHVS and FNYEAQ. Trimming removed 1 base from V and 3 bases from J; junction bases left unmatched: 5. The CDR3 has 15 residues.

The chain joins TRBV21-1 to TRBJ1-1; the tabulated D call, TRBD1, remains unverified against the DNA. TRBV21-1 is noted as a pseudogene. This CDR3 region has 19 residues. CDR3 residues: CASSKANWQGTDPNTEAFF. The DNA of the CDR3 is TGTGCCAGCAGCAAAGCGAATTGGCAGGGAACGGATCCGAACACTGAAGCTTTCTTT.

This clone was observed a handful of times. The CDR3: CASSEFPGLAGESVEQYF. The DNA of the CDR3 is TGTGCCAGCAGTGAATTCCCGGGACTAGCGGGAGAATCCGTCGAGCAGTACTTC. The V and J genes are TRBV2 and TRBJ2-7; 14 bases are shared with TRBD2. Trimming removed 2 bases from V and 6 bases from J; junction bases left unmatched: 12. Germline V CDR1 and CDR2: SNHLY, FYNNEI. This CDR3 has 18 residues.

V usage is TRBV2 and J usage is TRBJ2-2; D possibly corresponds to TRBD1 (5 bases). Germline V gene data show CDR1 as SNHLY and CDR2 as FYNNEI. Deletions cut 4 bases from V and 1 base from J, with 13 bases between. This CDR3 is 16 amino acids long. The CDR3 sequence: CASSGGVGLNTGELFF. Here the CDR3 DNA reads TGTGCCAGCAGTGGGGGCGTTGGGCTGAACACCGGGGAGCTGTTTTTT.

This chain links TRBV19 with TRBJ1-2; 8 bases fit TRBD1. Trimming took 6 bases from V and 7 from J; bases not matched to a gene: 10. Germline values: CDR1 LNHDA, CDR2 SQIVND (reference sequence). CDR3 length: 14 residues. The CDR3 loop is CASSRDRMRSGYTF. DNA for the CDR3: TGTGCCAGTAGCCGGGACAGGATGCGGAGTGGCTACACCTTC.

The chain joins TRBV30 to TRBJ1-1; possible D gene TRBD1, 6 bases. The CDR3 runs to 14 residues. Trimming shortened V by 6 bases and J by 1 base, and 15 bases separated the two germline ends. In germline, CDR1 is GTSNPN, CDR2 SVGIG (reference sequence). The CDR3, as DNA: TGTGCCTGCGACAGGTCAGAAGAGAACACTGAAGCTTTCTTT. This encodes CACDRSEENTEAFF.

This chain connects TRBV10-3 to TRBJ2-3, with 8 bases matching TRBD2. CDR1 and CDR2 (germline): ENHRY, SYGVKD. V shed 6 bases and J 5 bases; nucleotides not matched to a gene: 4. The CDR3 has 13 amino acids. CDR3 DNA sequence: TGTGCCATCAGAGCGGGAGAGGGAGATACGCAGTATTTT. Its translation is CAIRAGEGDTQYF.

This sequence joins TRBV27 and TRBJ2-6; unclear D gene. Trimming took off 5 bases at V and 0 bases at J, with 11 bases between the two ends. The CDR3 covers 16 residues. Germline assignment: CDR1 MNHEY and CDR2 SMNVEV (reference sequence). CDR3: CASSTGRVSGANVLTF. CDR3 coding DNA: TGTGCCAGCAGTACCGGTCGAGTCTCTGGGGCCAACGTCCTGACTTTC.

Only one count was recorded for this clone. V and J are TRBV7-2 and TRBJ2-5; 10 bases are a match to TRBD2. CDR3 length: 14 residues. From germline, CDR1 is SGHTA and CDR2 FQGNSA. With 1 base clipped from V and 4 bases from J, the junction kept 0 bases outside the gene matches. The CDR3 DNA sequence: TGTGCCAGCAGCTTAGGACTAGCGGGAGAGACCCAGTACTTC. Translating gives CASSLGLAGETQYF.

CDR3 bases: TGTGCCAGCAGTATGGTGGGCGGGTACAACTACGAGCAGTACTTC. Translation: CASSMVGGYNYEQYF. The genes are TRBV6-6 and TRBJ2-7; D perhaps matches TRBD2 (5 bases). Trimming cost V 5 bases and J 3 bases, with 17 bases left between them. Germline V gene data show CDR1 as MNHNY and CDR2 as SVGAGI (reference sequence). The CDR3 consists of 15 residues.

The rearrangement joins TRBV10-2 to TRBJ1-2; TRBD1 matches 7 bases. Looked up from germline, CDR1 is WSHSY and CDR2 is SAAADI. CDR3 length: 16 amino acids. V gave up 8 bases and J gave up 2 bases; unmatched junction bases: 14. The DNA of the CDR3 is TGCGCCAGCGGCGGGGTAGGGACAGACCTAAACTATGGCTACACCTTC. This gives the protein CASGGVGTDLNYGYTF.

The gene calls are TRBV6-5 and TRBJ2-1, with 11 bases matching TRBD2. Germline assignment: CDR1 MNHEY and CDR2 SVGAGI. V was pared by 3 bases and J by 8 bases, with 6 bases of the junction left unmatched. The CDR3 runs 15 residues. The CDR3: CASSYSGRAQDEQFF. The DNA for the CDR3 is TGTGCCAGCAGTTATAGCGGGAGGGCCCAGGATGAGCAGTTCTTC.

V and J are TRBV28 and TRBJ2-1, with unresolved D. Trimming cost V 7 bases and J 2 bases, with 6 bases left between them. The CDR3 contains 12 residues. Per the germline V gene, CDR1 is MDHEN and CDR2 is SYDVKM. This chain's CDR3 is CASKQAYNEQFF. The CDR3, as DNA: TGTGCCAGCAAGCAAGCCTACAATGAGCAGTTCTTC.